This T cell receptor beta chain derives from a study of blood T cell repertoires in COVID-19. Study in general: Sites across the United States, Italy and Spain contributed samples from acute and convalescent COVID-19.

Libraries were prepared by immunoSEQ multiplex PCR; TCRdb keeps only in-frame clonotypes and omits some of them. The data contain some 50,000 clones, about 87% of them seen just once; the ten biggest clones take up 4%. The CDR3 runs 16 residues. V was clipped by 2 bases and J by 0 bases; unmatched bases: 2. Germline CDR1 and CDR2: MNHNY and SVGAGI (reference sequence). The chain recombines TRBV6-6 with TRBJ1-3; 9 nucleotides line up with TRBD1. The clonotype originates from a man aged 50 to 59 with acute or convalescent COVID-19. The sample comprised peripheral blood. The CDR3 loop reads CASSYGTGFSGNTIYF. The CDR3, as DNA: TGTGCCAGCAGTTACGGGACAGGGTTCTCTGGAAACACCATATATTTT.